The 6 T cell receptor beta chains reported below all come from one sample, sequenced in a study of Ad26.COV2.S vaccination and SARS-CoV-2 variants. The treatment here: some 19 received Ad26.COV2.S at low or high dose, single or two shots; 5 received placebo; per-sample allocation not given. At day 63 after the first vaccine or placebo injection, samples were drawn. The data were produced by immunoSEQ multiplex PCR, yet TCRdb's version contains in-frame clones alone and is incomplete. Of approximately 500,000 clones listed, approximately 90% are singletons. The sample in question was peripheral blood, obtained in a trial of Ad26.COV2.S vaccine versus placebo. Every receptor here comes from a person aged 18 to 65 who received the Ad26.COV2.S COVID-19 vaccine or a placebo.

The chain has TRBV7-2 and TRBJ2-1; 8 nucleotides align to TRBD2. The V segment lost 2 bases and the J segment 10 bases; nucleotides outside the gene matches: 7. Germline values: CDR1 SGHTA, CDR2 FQGNSA. This CDR3 region has 14 residues. This CDR3 is CASSLIGLAKEQFF. DNA of the CDR3: TGTGCCAGCAGCTTAATCGGACTAGCAAAAGAGCAGTTCTTC.

The chain joins TRBV30 to TRBJ2-1; 12 bases are a match to TRBD2. With 0 bases clipped from V and 9 bases from J, the junction kept 9 bases outside the gene matches. CDR1 GTSNPN and CDR2 SVGIG come from the germline V gene (reference sequence). This CDR3 region has 16 residues. Here the CDR3 DNA reads TGTGCCTGGAGTGTAACCTCTAGCGGGAGGGTTGGTGAGCAGTTCTTC. It translates to CAWSVTSSGRVGEQFF. Variable domain in full (rest from reference TRBV30 and TRBJ2-1): SQTIHQWPATLVQPVGSPLSLECTVEGTSNPNLYWYRQAAGRGLQLLFYSVGIGQISSEVPQNLSASRPQDRQFILSSKKLLLSDSGFYLCAWSVTSSGRVGEQFFGPGTRLTVL.

This rearrangement joins TRBV30 to TRBJ1-2; 9 bases line up with TRBD1. Trimming removed 2 bases from V and 7 bases from J; junction bases left unmatched: 11. This CDR3 has 15 amino acids. The germline V gene has CDR1 GTSNPN and CDR2 SVGIG (reference sequence). The CDR3 region has the DNA TGTGCCTGGAGTCCACCAGGACAGGGGATGCGTGGCTACACCTTC. The encoded protein is CAWSPPGQGMRGYTF.

The genes are TRBV19 and TRBJ2-5, with TRBD1 matching 8 bases. The CDR3 covers 15 residues. Germline values: CDR1 LNHDA, CDR2 SQIVND (reference sequence). With V trimmed by 3 bases and J by 2 bases, 5 bases remained unmatched. The CDR3 reads CASSIGQGYQETQYF. CDR3 bases: TGTGCCAGTAGTATCGGACAGGGATATCAAGAGACCCAGTACTTC.

This clone was detected only once. V is TRBV10-3 and J is TRBJ1-2; 7 nucleotides line up with TRBD1. V dropped 0 bases and J dropped 8; count of bases not matched to a gene: 9. The CDR3 totals 15 residues. Germline-derived CDR1 and CDR2 are ENHRY and SYGVKD. CDR3 nucleotides: TGTGCCATCAGTGAGTCAGGGGGCAAACTTGGCGGCTACACCTTC. Its translation: CAISESGGKLGGYTF.

V usage is TRBV5-1 and J usage is TRBJ2-1, with 8 bases fitting TRBD2. Germline V gives CDR1 SGHRS, CDR2 YFSETQ. V lost 2 bases and J lost 4; bases outside the gene matches: 11. This CDR3 spans 17 amino acids. CDR3 sequence reads: CASSFLGTRLHYNEQFF. The CDR3 nucleotides are TGCGCCAGCAGCTTTCTCGGGACTAGACTCCATTACAATGAGCAGTTCTTC.